The 14 T cell receptor beta chains in this list originate from one sample, sequenced in a study of control samples from healthy donors and cancer patients. TCRdb's table, derived via immunoSEQ multiplex PCR, lists solely in-frame clones and lacks some. Of around 150,000 clones in the sample, about 89% were seen once. The sequencing input was blood. The receptors shown here come from a man aged 30-40 years in good health.

This chain uses TRBV7-3 with TRBJ2-7; no clear D gene. CDR3 size: 12 residues. The V end lost 0 bases, the J end lost 7 bases, and 7 bases lay between the germline ends. Per germline, CDR1 SGHTA and CDR2 FQGTGA. For the CDR3, the DNA is TGTGCCAGCAGCTTAACAGGGATTGAGCAGTACTTC. This codes for CASSLTGIEQYF.

The gene calls are TRBV5-4 and TRBJ2-5; possibly TRBD2 for D (6 bases). Germline loops: CDR1 SGHNT, CDR2 YYREEE (reference sequence). With 4 bases removed from V and 5 bases from J, the gap between germline ends came to 18 bases. The CDR3 contains 15 residues. CDR3 sequence reads: CASSRGSGPVETQYF. The CDR3 coding sequence is TGTGCCAGCAGCCGGGGGTCAGGGCCGGTGGAGACCCAGTACTTC.

J is TRBJ1-4 and V is TRBV4-3; tentatively, D is TRBD1 (6 bases). This CDR3 has 16 residues. Looked up from germline, CDR1 is LGHNA and CDR2 is YSLEER. Trimming removed 0 bases at V and 5 bases at J, with 13 bases between. The CDR3 protein is CASSQDSTGRNEKLFF. The DNA for the CDR3 is TGCGCCAGCAGCCAAGATAGTACAGGGCGAAATGAAAAACTGTTTTTT.

The chain uses TRBV11-2 and TRBJ1-6; the match to TRBD1 covers 7 bases. The CDR3 sequence is 16 residues long. The junction had 6 bases not matched to a gene; V was cut back by 0 bases and J by 7 bases. Looked up from germline, CDR1 is SGHAT and CDR2 is FQNNGV. In nucleotides, the CDR3 is TGTGCCAGCAGCTTAGACATGGACAGGACCAATTCACCCCTCCACTTT. It yields the protein CASSLDMDRTNSPLHF.

This chain joins TRBV5-6 and TRBJ1-5; 8 bases are shared with TRBD1. This CDR3 comprises 16 residues. With 0 bases clipped from V and 9 bases from J, the junction kept 11 bases outside the gene matches. Per the germline V gene, CDR1 is SGHDT and CDR2 is YYEEEE. The CDR3 reads CASSLGAGRGLRPQHF. In nucleotides, the CDR3 is TGTGCCAGCAGCTTGGGGGCCGGCAGGGGGCTGAGGCCCCAGCATTTT.

CDR3 in DNA: TGTGCCAGCAGTTTTGGGGCTGAAGCTTTCTTT. It yields the protein CASSFGAEAFF. This rearrangement joins TRBV12-3 or TRBV12-4 to TRBJ1-1; D is ambiguous. This CDR3 has 11 amino acids. The V and J ends lost 3 bases and 6 bases respectively, with 5 bases between them.

As DNA, the CDR3 is TGTGCCAGCAGTGAAGGACAGGGGGCTTACGAGCAGTACTTC. This sequence encodes CASSEGQGAYEQYF. V gene TRBV25-1 combines with J gene TRBJ2-7; 11 positions agree with TRBD1. The CDR3 spans 14 residues. J gave up 4 bases and V 2 bases, and 1 base lay outside the gene matches. The germline V gene encodes CDR1 MGHDK and CDR2 SYGVNS.

The chain is built from TRBV7-2 and TRBJ1-5; D gene unclear. V lost 2 bases, J lost 7 bases, and 9 bases lay in between. The CDR3 is 13 amino acids. Germline V CDR1 and CDR2: SGHTA, FQGNSA. CDR3 coding DNA: TGTGCCAGCAGCTTATCGGGATGGCAGCCCCAGCATTTT. Its translation is CASSLSGWQPQHF. Together with reference TRBV7-2 and TRBJ1-5, the CDR3 gives the full variable domain: GAGVSQSPSNKVTEKGKDVELRCDPISGHTALYWYRQSLGQGLEFLIYFQGNSAPDKSGLPSDRFSAERTGGSVSTLTIQRTQQEDSAVYLCASSLSGWQPQHFGDGTRLSIL.

J is TRBJ2-3 and V is TRBV15, with TRBD1 identical over 9 bases. The CDR3 has 15 amino acids. CDR1 and CDR2 (germline): LNHNV, YYDKDF (reference sequence). Trimming at V came to 5 bases and at J to 2 bases, leaving 5 bases not matched to a gene. The CDR3 sequence: CATSGTGPPTDTQYF. In nucleotides, the CDR3 is TGTGCCACCAGCGGGACAGGGCCCCCCACAGATACGCAGTATTTT.

V is TRBV12-5 and J is TRBJ2-2; possible D gene TRBD2, 5 bases. V dropped 0 bases and J dropped 6 bases, with 17 bases sitting between them. There are 17 residues in the CDR3. CDR1 is LGHNT, CDR2 FRNRAP, per germline. The CDR3 region has the DNA TGTGCTAGTGGTTTGGTACGGGCTCTAGCTGGAGCCGGGGAGCTGTTTTTT. Translating gives CASGLVRALAGAGELFF. Drawing the rest from reference TRBV12-5 and TRBJ2-2, the complete variable domain is DARVTQTPRHKVTEMGQEVTMRCQPILGHNTVFWYRQTMMQGLELLAYFRNRAPLDDSGMPKDRFSAEMPDATLATLKIQPSEPRDSAVYFCASGLVRALAGAGELFFGEGSRLTVL.

The chain recombines TRBV4-3 with TRBJ2-1, with 9 bases that match TRBD2. V lost 0 bases and J lost 5; bases outside the gene matches: 11. Germline CDR1 and CDR2: LGHNA and YSLEER. This CDR3 comprises 18 residues. CDR3 DNA: TGCGCCAGCAGCCAAGAGCTTGGCTATGGACTAGCGAACAATGAGCAGTTCTTC. Translated: CASSQELGYGLANNEQFF.

The chain joins TRBV19 to TRBJ2-1; D tentatively fits TRBD1 or TRBD2 (5 bases each). V was trimmed by 6 bases and J by 4 bases, leaving 16 bases between them. CDR3 length: 15 amino acids. Germline loops: CDR1 LNHDA, CDR2 SQIVND (reference sequence). CDR3 in DNA: TGTGCCAGTAGCCTCGGGGCAGGAGCTTACAATGAGCAGTTCTTC. It is translated as CASSLGAGAYNEQFF. Based on the CDR3 plus reference TRBV19 and TRBJ2-1, the full variable domain is DGGITQSPKYLFRKEGQNVTLSCEQNLNHDAMYWYRQDPGQGLRLIYYSQIVNDFQKGDIAEGYSVSREKKESFPLTVTSAQKNPTAFYLCASSLGAGAYNEQFFGPGTRLTVL.

The count of this clone is one. The genes are TRBV19 and TRBJ1-5; no clear D gene. Trimming took 5 bases from V and 2 from J, leaving 16 bases between them. In germline, CDR1 is LNHDA, CDR2 SQIVND (reference sequence). This CDR3 has 16 amino acids. The CDR3, as DNA: TGTGCCAGTAGTGGGCTTTCTGGTGGTGGCAATCAGCCCCAGCATTTT. Protein: CASSGLSGGGNQPQHF.

The chain combines TRBV18 with TRBJ2-7; 10 bases align to TRBD1. Germline V CDR1 and CDR2: KGHSH, LQKENI. The junction had 6 bases not matched to a gene; V was cut back by 4 bases and J by 6 bases. The CDR3 consists of 14 residues. The DNA of the CDR3 is TGTGCCAGCTCACGCGACAGGGGGCAGGGCGAGCAGTACTTC. It yields the protein CASSRDRGQGEQYF.